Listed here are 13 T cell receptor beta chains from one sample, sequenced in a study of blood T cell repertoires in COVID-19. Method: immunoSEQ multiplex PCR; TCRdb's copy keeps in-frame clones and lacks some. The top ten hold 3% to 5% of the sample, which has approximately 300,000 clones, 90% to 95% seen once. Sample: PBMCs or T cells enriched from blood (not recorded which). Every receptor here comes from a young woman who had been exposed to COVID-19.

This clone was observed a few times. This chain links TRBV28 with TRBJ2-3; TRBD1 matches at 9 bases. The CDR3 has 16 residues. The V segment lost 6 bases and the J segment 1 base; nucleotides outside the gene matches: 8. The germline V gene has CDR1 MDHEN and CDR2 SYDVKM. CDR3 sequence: CASRKQGARGTDTQYF. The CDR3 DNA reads TGTGCCAGCAGAAAACAGGGGGCGCGCGGCACAGATACGCAGTATTTT.

CDR3 residues: CSASRGQAMNTEAFF. The CDR3 DNA follows: TGCAGTGCTAGTCGCGGACAGGCTATGAACACTGAAGCTTTCTTT. This sequence joins TRBV20-1 and TRBJ1-1, with 7 bases identical to TRBD1. This CDR3 spans 15 amino acids. Trimming at V came to 3 bases and at J to 0 bases, leaving 7 bases not matched to a gene. Germline V lookup: CDR1 DFQATT, CDR2 SNEGSKA (reference sequence).

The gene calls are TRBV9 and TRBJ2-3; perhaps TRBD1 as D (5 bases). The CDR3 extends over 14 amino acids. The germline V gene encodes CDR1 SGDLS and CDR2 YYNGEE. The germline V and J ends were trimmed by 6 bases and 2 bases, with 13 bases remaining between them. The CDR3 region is CASTQGVYTDTQYF. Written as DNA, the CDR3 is TGTGCCAGCACCCAAGGGGTCTACACAGATACGCAGTATTTT.

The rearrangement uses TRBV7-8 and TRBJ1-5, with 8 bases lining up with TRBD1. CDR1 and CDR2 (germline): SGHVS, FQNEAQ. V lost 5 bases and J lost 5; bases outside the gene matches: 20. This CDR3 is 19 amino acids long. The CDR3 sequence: CASSIFTLPGQGTDQPQHF. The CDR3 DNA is TGTGCCAGCAGCATCTTCACCTTACCAGGACAGGGCACCGATCAGCCCCAGCATTTT.

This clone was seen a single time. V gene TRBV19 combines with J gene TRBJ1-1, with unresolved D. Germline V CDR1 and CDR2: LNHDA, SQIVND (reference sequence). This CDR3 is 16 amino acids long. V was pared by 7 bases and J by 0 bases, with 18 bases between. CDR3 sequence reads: CASIPTRSSMNTEAFF. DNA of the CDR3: TGTGCCAGTATTCCCACGAGATCCTCGATGAACACTGAAGCTTTCTTT.

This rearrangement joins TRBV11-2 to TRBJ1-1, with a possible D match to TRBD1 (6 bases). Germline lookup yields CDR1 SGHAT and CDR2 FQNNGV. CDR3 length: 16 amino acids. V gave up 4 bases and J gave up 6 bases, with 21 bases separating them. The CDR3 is CASSSPRTVLRAEAFF. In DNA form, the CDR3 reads TGTGCCAGCAGCTCCCCCCGGACAGTACTTAGGGCTGAAGCTTTCTTT.

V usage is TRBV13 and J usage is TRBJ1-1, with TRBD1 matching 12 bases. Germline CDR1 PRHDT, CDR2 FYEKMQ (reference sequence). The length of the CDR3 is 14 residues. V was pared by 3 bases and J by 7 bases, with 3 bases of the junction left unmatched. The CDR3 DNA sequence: TGTGCCAGCAGCTTGGGGGACAGGGGGCTTGAAGCTTTCTTT. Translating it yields CASSLGDRGLEAFF.

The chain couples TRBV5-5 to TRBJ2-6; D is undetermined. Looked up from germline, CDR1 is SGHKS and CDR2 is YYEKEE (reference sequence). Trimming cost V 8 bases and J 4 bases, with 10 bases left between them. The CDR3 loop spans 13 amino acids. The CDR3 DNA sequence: TGTGCCAGTGACTTTGGGGGGGCCAACGTCCTGACTTTC. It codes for CASDFGGANVLTF.

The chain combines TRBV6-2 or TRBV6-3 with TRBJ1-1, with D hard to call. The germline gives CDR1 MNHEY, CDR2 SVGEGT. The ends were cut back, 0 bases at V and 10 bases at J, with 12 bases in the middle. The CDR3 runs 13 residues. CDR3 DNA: TGTGCCAGCAGTTACTCATCACCGAGGGTAGCTTTCTTT. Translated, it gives CASSYSSPRVAFF.

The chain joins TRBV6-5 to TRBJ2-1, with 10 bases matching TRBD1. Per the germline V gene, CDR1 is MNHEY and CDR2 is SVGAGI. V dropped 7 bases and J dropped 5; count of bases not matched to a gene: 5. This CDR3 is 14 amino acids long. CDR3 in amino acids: CASTPGTGDNEQFF. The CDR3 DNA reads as TGTGCCAGCACCCCAGGGACAGGGGACAATGAGCAGTTCTTC.

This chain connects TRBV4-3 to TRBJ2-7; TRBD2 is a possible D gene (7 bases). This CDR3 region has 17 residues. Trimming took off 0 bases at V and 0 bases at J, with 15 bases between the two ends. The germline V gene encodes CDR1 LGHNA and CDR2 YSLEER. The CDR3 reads CASSQDRGAALSYEQYF. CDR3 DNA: TGCGCCAGCAGCCAAGATCGGGGGGCTGCCCTCTCCTACGAGCAGTACTTC.

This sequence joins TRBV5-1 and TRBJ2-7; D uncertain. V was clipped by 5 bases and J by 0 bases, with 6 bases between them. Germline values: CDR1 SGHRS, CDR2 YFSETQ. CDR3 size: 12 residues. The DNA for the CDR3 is TGCGCCAGCAGGGGCGCCTCCTACGAGCAGTACTTC. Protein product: CASRGASYEQYF.

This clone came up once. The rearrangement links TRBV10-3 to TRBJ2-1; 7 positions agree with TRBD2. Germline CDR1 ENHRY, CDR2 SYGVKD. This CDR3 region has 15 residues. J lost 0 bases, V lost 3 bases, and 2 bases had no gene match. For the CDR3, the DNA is TGTGCCATCAGTGAAGCGGGGAGCTCCTACAATGAGCAGTTCTTC. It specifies CAISEAGSSYNEQFF.